The 16 T cell receptor beta chains below all came from one sample that was sequenced in a study of cytomegalovirus exposure and HLA in healthy donors. 60 Vbeta and 13 Jbeta primers were used in PCR. The method was immunoSEQ multiplex PCR; TCRdb's version includes in-frame clones alone and lacks a portion of them. Of some 160,000 clones in the sample, around 77% are singletons; the top ten hold roughly 2.3%. What was sequenced was PBMCs. The receptor source for this set is a man aged 55 to 69 in good health and CMV-seronegative.

The chain is built from TRBV5-1 and TRBJ2-7, with TRBD1 matching 11 bases. The CDR3 is 18 residues long. Germline trimming cut 0 bases from V and 3 bases from J; bases unmatched to any gene: 11. Germline values: CDR1 SGHRS, CDR2 YFSETQ. This CDR3 is CASSLGGTGGGLLYEQYF. The CDR3 region has the DNA TGCGCCAGCAGCTTGGGGGGGACAGGGGGAGGCCTGCTCTACGAGCAGTACTTC. The full variable domain, rest sourced from reference TRBV5-1 and TRBJ2-7, is KAGVTQTPRYLIKTRGQQVTLSCSPISGHRSVSWYQQTPGQGLQFLFEYFSETQRNKGNFPGRFSGRQFSNSRSEMNVSTLELGDSALYLCASSLGGTGGGLLYEQYFGPGTRLTVT.

The rearrangement links TRBV5-4 to TRBJ2-7; 7 bases are shared with TRBD2. The CDR3 covers 15 residues. V trimming: 4 bases; J trimming: 2 bases; junction bases outside the gene matches: 9. CDR1 and CDR2 (germline): SGHNT, YYREEE (reference sequence). The CDR3 sequence: CASSPGASGAYEQYF. The CDR3 DNA reads TGTGCCAGCAGCCCCGGGGCTAGCGGAGCCTACGAGCAGTACTTC.

The V gene is TRBV30, the J gene TRBJ1-1; D call uncertain. Between the trimmed V and J ends, which lost 8 bases and 1 base, there was a span of 11 bases. CDR3 size: 12 residues. Germline V gene sequence: CDR1 GTSNPN, CDR2 SVGIG (reference sequence). The CDR3 DNA reads as TGTGCCCGAGGATTCAGGAACACTGAAGCTTTCTTT. As protein: CARGFRNTEAFF.

V gene TRBV7-9 combines with J gene TRBJ2-7, with TRBD2 as a possible D gene (5 bases). This CDR3 is 14 amino acids long. V was shortened by 1 base and J by 5 bases, with 12 bases between the two germline ends. The V gene's germline CDR1 is SEHNR and CDR2 FQNEAQ (reference sequence). The CDR3 sequence: CASSLGGVIHEQYF. The CDR3 DNA follows: TGTGCCAGCAGCTTAGGGGGAGTGATACACGAGCAGTACTTC.

The V and J genes are TRBV2 and TRBJ2-1; possible D gene TRBD2, 5 bases. Trimming left V 4 bases short and J 15 bases short, with 13 bases between. This CDR3 comprises 11 residues. Germline V gene sequence: CDR1 SNHLY, CDR2 FYNNEI. The CDR3: CASSVAGVLFF. CDR3 DNA: TGTGCCAGCAGTGTTGCGGGTGTACTGTTCTTC.

The genes are TRBV27 and TRBJ2-7; perhaps TRBD2 as D (5 bases). This CDR3 has 13 residues. V was cut by 3 bases and J by 3 bases, with 9 bases left in between. Germline loops: CDR1 MNHEY, CDR2 SMNVEV (reference sequence). The CDR3, as DNA: TGTGCCAGCAGTTTCCGGGAAAACTACGAGCAGTACTTC. Its protein product is CASSFRENYEQYF.

V is TRBV4-3 and J is TRBJ1-2; 12 nucleotides align to TRBD1. The length of the CDR3 is 14 residues. Per the germline V gene, CDR1 is LGHNA and CDR2 is YSLEER. V lost 4 bases and J lost 7; bases outside the gene matches: 4. This CDR3 reads CASSPGQGAGGYTF. Here the CDR3 DNA reads TGCGCCAGCAGCCCGGGACAGGGGGCGGGTGGCTACACCTTC.

This chain joins TRBV5-4 and TRBJ1-2, with TRBD1 identical over 7 bases. V was pared by 2 bases and J by 4 bases, with 5 bases of the junction left unmatched. Looked up from germline, CDR1 is SGHNT and CDR2 is YYREEE (reference sequence). This CDR3 is built from 14 residues. CDR3 nucleotide sequence: TGTGCCAGCAGCTTAAGACAGGGCCCCTATGGCTACACCTTC. Protein sequence: CASSLRQGPYGYTF.

This clone appeared a few times. This chain uses TRBV19 with TRBJ2-7; 8 bases map to TRBD1. The CDR3 consists of 14 residues. With V trimmed by 4 bases and J by 2 bases, 4 bases remained unmatched. CDR1 is LNHDA, CDR2 SQIVND, per germline (reference sequence). CDR3 in DNA: TGTGCCAGTAGTACACAACAGGGGGCCTACGAGCAGTACTTC. It specifies CASSTQQGAYEQYF.

J is TRBJ2-1 and V is TRBV6-6; D perhaps matches TRBD2 (5 bases). The germline gives CDR1 MNHNY, CDR2 SVGAGI (reference sequence). Trimming removed 2 bases at V and 6 bases at J, with 11 bases between. The CDR3 totals 14 residues. The CDR3 protein is CASSYTRAGNEQFF. CDR3 sequence (DNA): TGTGCCAGCAGTTACACAAGGGCGGGCAATGAGCAGTTCTTC.

The genes are TRBV2 and TRBJ2-1; TRBD2 aligns across 9 bases. CDR1 and CDR2 (germline): SNHLY, FYNNEI. This CDR3 is built from 15 residues. V was clipped by 1 base and J by 6 bases; unmatched bases: 4. CDR3 nucleotide sequence: TGTGCCAGCAGTGAAGTTGTTAGCGGGGGCAATGAGCAGTTCTTC. Its protein product is CASSEVVSGGNEQFF. The full variable domain, with the rest looked up from reference TRBV2 and TRBJ2-1, is EPEVTQTPSHQVTQMGQEVILRCVPISNHLYFYWYRQILGQKVEFLVSFYNNEISEKSEIFDDQFSVERPDGSNFTLKIRSTKLEDSAMYFCASSEVVSGGNEQFFGPGTRLTVL.

This clone was detected a few times. The chain links TRBV5-1 to TRBJ2-5, with TRBD2 matching 12 bases. Unmatched junction bases numbered 0, after V lost 2 bases and J lost 1 base. Per the germline V gene, CDR1 is SGHRS and CDR2 is YFSETQ. The CDR3 contains 15 residues. The CDR3 sequence is CASSLLAGGQETQYF. Here the CDR3 DNA reads TGCGCCAGCAGCTTACTAGCGGGGGGCCAAGAGACCCAGTACTTC.

The V and J genes are TRBV30 and TRBJ2-7, with 9 bases aligning to TRBD1. Germline V gene sequence: CDR1 GTSNPN, CDR2 SVGIG (reference sequence). The V and J ends lost 3 bases and 0 bases, in that order; junction bases with no gene match: 3. The CDR3 is 14 amino acids. The CDR3: CAWRRDRASYEQYF. The CDR3 bases are TGTGCCTGGAGGAGGGACAGGGCCTCCTACGAGCAGTACTTC.

The chain has TRBV29-1 and TRBJ2-3; the D gene is possibly TRBD1 (8 bases). CDR3 size: 14 residues. Germline CDR1 SQVTM, CDR2 ANQGSEA. V shed 2 bases and J shed 6 bases, with 15 bases lying between them. The chain's CDR3 is CSVELGQGGDTQYF. DNA of the CDR3: TGCAGCGTTGAACTTGGACAGGGAGGGGATACGCAGTATTTT.

This clone was counted between two and nine times. The gene calls are TRBV5-1 and TRBJ2-6; D remains ambiguous. Trimming left V 0 bases short and J 0 bases short, with 4 bases between. Germline CDR1 and CDR2: SGHRS and YFSETQ. The CDR3 is 15 amino acids. The CDR3 region has the DNA TGCGCCAGCAGCTTGGCCCTCTCTGGGGCCAACGTCCTGACTTTC. Translating gives CASSLALSGANVLTF.

V usage is TRBV30 and J usage is TRBJ2-1; maybe TRBD2 (7 bases). Germline-derived CDR1 and CDR2 are GTSNPN and SVGIG (reference sequence). The CDR3 extends over 14 amino acids. V lost 1 base to trimming and J lost 8 bases, with 15 bases between them. The DNA of the CDR3 is TGTGCCTGGAGTGGGGAGGGGGGGGAGTATGAGCAGTTCTTC. Amino acids: CAWSGEGGEYEQFF.